This TCR beta chain was retrieved from a study of T cell responses to AZD1222 COVID-19 vaccine. Trimming removed 4 bases from V and 2 bases from J; junction bases left unmatched: 12. Germline CDR1 and CDR2: LNHDA and SQIVND (reference sequence). The CDR3 contains 17 residues. Remarks on this clone: Its target is not known.

The repertoire was sequenced with immunoSEQ multiplex PCR; TCRdb's copy has only in-frame clones and lacks some. The table includes 50,000 or so clones, 89% detected once. The study, taken as a whole, reports: Only a handful of AZD1222 recipients, six or seven in all, had baseline seropositivity.

The chain uses TRBV19 and TRBJ2-7, with 9 bases that match TRBD2. Specimen: peripheral blood, collected 28 days after the second AZD1222 dose. This clonotype was obtained from an adult who received the AZD1222 COVID-19 vaccine. The CDR3 region has the DNA TGTGCCAGTAGTACCCGGCCAGCGGGAGGTGGCCCCTACGAGCAGTACTTC. Protein sequence: CASSTRPAGGGPYEQYF.